A selection of T cell receptor beta chains follows, all from one sample in a study of blood T cells in healthy people across ages. Each CDR3 protein is one row after TCRdb ran MiXCR on the 5' RACE reads. The data show around 900,000 distinct CDR3 sequences, with under 35% seen just once and roughly 17% held by the top ten. The sample was blood. Receptors were obtained from an elderly woman in good health. The CDR3 runs from the conserved cysteine through the conserved F or W. The D gene is left open where the match is weak. Expanded clones get a size class; other rows say once, few or many, or leave the size out.

j_gene,v_gene,abundance,d_gene,CDR3nt,CDR3aa
TRBJ2-7,TRBV20-1,many,TRBD1,TGCAGTGCTCCGTACCGGGACAGGGTCGCCGAGCAGTACTTC,CSAPYRDRVAEQYF
TRBJ2-7,TRBV5-1,-,-,TGCGCCAGCAGCGTCGAACCCAGGGAGTCCTACGAGCAGTACTTC,CASSVEPRESYEQYF
TRBJ1-1,TRBV20-1,-,-,TGCAGTGCTAGATCGCCCGGGGCCGATTTGACTGAAGCTTTCTTT,CSARSPGADLTEAFF
TRBJ1-2,TRBV5-1,-,-,TGCGCCAGCAGCTTGGCCGGGGGCAGAGCTAACTATGGCTACACCTTC,CASSLAGGRANYGYTF
TRBJ2-2,TRBV6-1,-,-,TGTGCCAGCAGTTTCGGGACGGTGAACACCGGGGAGCTGTTTTTT,CASSFGTVNTGELFF
TRBJ1-2,TRBV3-1,few,TRBD1,TGTGCCAGCAGCTACTGGACAGGGTGGGACTATGGCTACACCTTC,CASSYWTGWDYGYTF
TRBJ1-1,TRBV15,-,-,TGTGCCACCAGACGCCCGAACACTGAAGCTTTCTTT,CATRRPNTEAFF
TRBJ2-7,TRBV6-2/TRBV6-3,many,-,TGTGCCAGCAGTTTTCGCCAGGGGACCTACGAGCAGTACTTC,CASSFRQGTYEQYF
TRBJ2-1,TRBV3-1,many,TRBD1,TGTGCCAGCAGCCAAGGCCGACAGGGGTTCTCCTACAATGAGCAGTTCTTC,CASSQGRQGFSYNEQFF
TRBJ2-5,TRBV24-1,many,-,TGTGCCACCAGTGATTTCGGACCACAAGAGACCCAGTACTTC,CATSDFGPQETQYF
TRBJ1-2,TRBV6-5,-,-,TGTGCCAGCAGGACAAGACAGGTGTATGGCTACACCTTC,CASRTRQVYGYTF
TRBJ2-5,TRBV18,-,-,TGTGCCAGCTCACCGTCCGGGCCAGAGACCCAGTACTTC,CASSPSGPETQYF
TRBJ1-5,TRBV7-2,many,-,TGTGCCAGCAGCCTCAGAGAACAGCCCCAGCATTTT,CASSLREQPQHF
TRBJ2-5,TRBV18,many,TRBD1,TGTGCCAGCTCGCCCCGGACAGGGGCACGAGGGGAGACCCAGTACTTC,CASSPRTGARGETQYF
TRBJ2-1,TRBV6-5,few,-,TGTGCCAGCGGCAAAAGTGGCTACTACAATGAGCAGTTCTTC,CASGKSGYYNEQFF
TRBJ2-3,TRBV3-1,many,-,TGTGCCAGCAGCCGATTATCAGCGGAAACAGATACGCAGTATTTT,CASSRLSAETDTQYF
TRBJ1-6,TRBV20-1,few,-,TGCAGTGCTAGAGATCGTACTCATTCACCCCTCCACTTT,CSARDRTHSPLHF